These 20 T cell receptor beta chains share one sample of origin, sequenced in a study of long-term antiretroviral therapy in people with HIV. Survey-level immunoSEQ v3.0 assays were run. Assay: immunoSEQ multiplex PCR; the TCRdb copy retains only in-frame clones and omits some. The repertoire holds about 16,000 clones, about 79% seen once, with around 13% in the top ten. The starting material was unsorted PBMCs, obtained 1.5 years before starting antiretroviral therapy. The receptors were gathered from a woman between 50 and 59 years old with HIV.

The chain recombines TRBV6-1 with TRBJ1-1; 8 bases match TRBD1. Losses at the gene ends were 7 bases for V and 4 bases for J; bases not matched to a gene: 11. Per germline, CDR1 MNHNS and CDR2 SASEGT. The length of the CDR3 is 15 residues. The CDR3, as DNA: TGTGCCAGCACCCTAACAAGGCAGGGGGCCACTGAAGCTTTCTTT. This sequence encodes CASTLTRQGATEAFF.

This chain connects TRBV29-1 to TRBJ2-2; TRBD2 agrees at 7 bases. V shed 5 bases and J 0 bases; nucleotides not matched to a gene: 6. The CDR3 loop spans 15 amino acids. Germline CDR1 is SQVTM and CDR2 is ANQGSEA. In nucleotides, the CDR3 is TGCAGCGTTATCGGGGGGAAGTCGAACACCGGGGAGCTGTTTTTT. This gives the protein CSVIGGKSNTGELFF.

The genes are TRBV7-8 and TRBJ1-6; D possibly corresponds to TRBD1 (5 bases). Looked up from germline, CDR1 is SGHVS and CDR2 is FQNEAQ. Trimming pared 5 bases from V and 3 bases from J, leaving 14 bases between. This CDR3 has 16 amino acids. The CDR3 DNA reads TGTGCCAGCAGCCCCAGAGGGGAAGACTATAATTCACCCCTCCACTTT. Amino acids: CASSPRGEDYNSPLHF.

The chain couples TRBV29-1 to TRBJ2-2; 8 bases are shared with TRBD1. Germline CDR1 SQVTM, CDR2 ANQGSEA. With 5 bases clipped from V and 4 bases from J, the junction kept 6 bases outside the gene matches. This CDR3 contains 14 residues. The CDR3 bases are TGCAGCGTTCGACAGGGGAATAGCACCGGGGAGCTGTTTTTT. Residues: CSVRQGNSTGELFF.

V gene TRBV6-5 combines with J gene TRBJ2-6; a weak D match, TRBD1 (6 bases). Germline V gene sequence: CDR1 MNHEY, CDR2 SVGAGI. V was clipped by 5 bases and J by 1 base, with 6 bases between them. The CDR3 covers 14 residues. The CDR3 reads CASSQGSGANVLTF. In nucleotides, the CDR3 is TGTGCCAGCAGTCAGGGGTCTGGGGCCAACGTCCTGACTTTC.

This clone was detected once. V is TRBV7-9 and J is TRBJ2-1, with no clear D. This CDR3 comprises 14 residues. V lost 3 bases, J lost 5 bases, and 11 bases lay in between. The germline V gene encodes CDR1 SEHNR and CDR2 FQNEAQ (reference sequence). The CDR3 is CASSFSGPNNEQFF. For the CDR3, the DNA is TGTGCCAGCAGCTTTTCCGGGCCGAACAATGAGCAGTTCTTC.

The chain carries TRBV10-3 and TRBJ1-2; D not resolved. Trimming shortened V by 0 bases and J by 2 bases, and 16 bases separated the two germline ends. Germline lookup yields CDR1 ENHRY and CDR2 SYGVKD. This CDR3 region has 17 residues. The CDR3 reads CAISESAEPSPNYGYTF. The CDR3 DNA follows: TGTGCCATCAGTGAGTCAGCGGAGCCATCTCCCAACTATGGCTACACCTTC.

The genes are TRBV6-1 and TRBJ2-2; D possibly matches TRBD1 or TRBD2 (6 bases each). Germline CDR1 MNHNS, CDR2 SASEGT. Deletions cut 0 bases from V and 4 bases from J, with 12 bases between. The CDR3 runs 16 residues. This chain's CDR3 is CASSEAWGRGTGELFF. CDR3 bases: TGTGCCAGCAGTGAAGCTTGGGGGCGGGGCACCGGGGAGCTGTTTTTT.

This chain joins TRBV5-4 and TRBJ1-3, with TRBD1 matching 7 bases. The germline V gene has CDR1 SGHNT and CDR2 YYREEE (reference sequence). V was pared by 4 bases and J by 4 bases, with 5 bases of the junction left unmatched. This CDR3 region has 14 residues. In DNA, the CDR3 is TGTGCCAGCAGCCCAGGGGGATCCGGAAACACCATATATTTT. It yields the protein CASSPGGSGNTIYF. Full variable domain (missing parts from reference TRBV5-4 and TRBJ1-3): ETGVTQSPTHLIKTRGQQVTLRCSSQSGHNTVSWYQQALGQGPQFIFQYYREEENGRGNFPPRFSGLQFPNYSSELNVNALELDDSALYLCASSPGGSGNTIYFGEGSWLTVV.

The rearrangement links TRBV6-5 to TRBJ1-4, with D possibly being TRBD1 (6 bases). The CDR3 spans 14 residues. The germline V and J ends were trimmed by 4 bases and 6 bases, with 12 bases remaining between them. Per the germline V gene, CDR1 is MNHEY and CDR2 is SVGAGI. Here the CDR3 DNA reads TGTGCCAGCAGTTCTTCCGGGACACATGAAAAACTGTTTTTT. This codes for CASSSSGTHEKLFF.

The chain carries TRBV4-2 and TRBJ2-7, with D tentatively TRBD1 (6 bases). Germline-derived CDR1 and CDR2 are LGHNA and YNFKEQ. Trimming took off 1 base at V and 2 bases at J, with 9 bases between the two ends. The CDR3 is made up of 14 amino acids. The CDR3 spells CASSQATGAYEQYF. CDR3 in DNA: TGTGCCAGCAGCCAAGCGACAGGCGCCTACGAGCAGTACTTC.

This chain joins TRBV6-6 and TRBJ2-2; TRBD1 agrees at 8 bases. The CDR3 totals 15 residues. The V gene's germline CDR1 is MNHNY and CDR2 SVGAGI (reference sequence). V was clipped by 6 bases and J by 4 bases; unmatched bases: 7. This CDR3 reads CASSSGTGGTGELFF. Written as DNA, the CDR3 is TGTGCCAGCAGCTCCGGGACAGGCGGCACCGGGGAGCTGTTTTTT.

This clone was seen just once. The chain employs TRBV27 and TRBJ2-7, with D maybe TRBD2 (6 bases). The ends were cut back, 2 bases at V and 1 base at J, with 9 bases in the middle. The CDR3 consists of 14 residues. Germline V gives CDR1 MNHEY, CDR2 SMNVEV (reference sequence). The CDR3 reads CASSLGGISYEQYF. DNA for the CDR3: TGTGCCAGCAGTTTAGGGGGGATTTCCTACGAGCAGTACTTC.

V gene TRBV10-3 combines with J gene TRBJ2-7; unclear D gene. From germline, CDR1 is ENHRY and CDR2 SYGVKD. The CDR3 is 16 amino acids. Trimming left V 3 bases short and J 0 bases short, with 15 bases between. The CDR3 nucleotides are TGTGCCATCAGTGACGGGCCGGCAACGAGCTCCTACGAGCAGTACTTC. As protein: CAISDGPATSSYEQYF.

This clone came up once. The chain is built from TRBV14 and TRBJ2-3; D is uncertain. This CDR3 is built from 14 residues. V lost 1 base, J lost 5 bases, and 10 bases lay in between. CDR1 and CDR2 from the germline V gene are SGHDN and FVKESK. CDR3 sequence (DNA): TGTGCCAGCAGCCAAGTCTCTGATGTAGATACGCAGTATTTT. Amino acids: CASSQVSDVDTQYF.

This clone was seen a single time. CDR3 loop: CASSFFDGQVNTGELFF. CDR3 sequence (DNA): TGCGCCAGCAGCTTCTTCGACGGACAGGTCAACACCGGGGAGCTGTTTTTT. The V gene is TRBV5-1, the J gene TRBJ2-2; 7 bases are shared with TRBD1. The CDR3 totals 17 residues. The junction had 9 bases not matched to a gene; V was cut back by 2 bases and J by 2 bases. Germline CDR1 and CDR2: SGHRS and YFSETQ.

The J gene is TRBJ1-3, the V gene TRBV27, with D unclear. The CDR3 spans 15 residues. Germline V gives CDR1 MNHEY, CDR2 SMNVEV (reference sequence). V was clipped by 0 bases and J by 2 bases, with 8 bases between them. Written as DNA, the CDR3 is TGTGCCAGCAGTTTATCGTGGCAGGCTGGAAACACCATATATTTT. Amino acids: CASSLSWQAGNTIYF.

The rearrangement links TRBV9 to TRBJ2-1; 12 bases match TRBD2. In germline, CDR1 is SGDLS, CDR2 YYNGEE. The CDR3 loop spans 18 amino acids. The J segment lost 0 bases and the V segment lost 1 base, leaving 5 bases of the junction unmatched. The chain's CDR3 is CASSVNLAGGSSYNEQFF. As DNA, the CDR3 is TGTGCCAGCAGCGTAAATCTAGCGGGGGGGAGCTCCTACAATGAGCAGTTCTTC.

The V call is TRBV4-2, the J call TRBJ1-4; TRBD1 matches at 8 bases. The CDR3 is 17 residues long. V shed 1 base, J shed 5 bases, and the junction held 9 bases outside the gene matches. The V gene's germline CDR1 is LGHNA and CDR2 YNFKEQ. The CDR3 loop is CASSQADSGTGNEKLFF. DNA of the CDR3: TGTGCCAGCAGCCAAGCAGATTCCGGGACAGGAAATGAAAAACTGTTTTTT.

V is TRBV4-2 and J is TRBJ1-4; tentative D call: TRBD1 (5 bases). The CDR3 has 12 residues. The ends were cut back, 6 bases at V and 8 bases at J, with 10 bases in the middle. Germline V CDR1 and CDR2: LGHNA, YNFKEQ. CDR3 protein: CASSLRGEKLFF. The CDR3 DNA follows: TGTGCCAGCAGTCTCCGGGGGGAAAAACTGTTTTTT.